The T cell receptor beta chain described here comes from a study of shared T cell receptors in the human thymus. Profiled with immunoSEQ multiplex PCR; TCRdb holds only in-frame clones, not every one. The table has some 720,000 clones, roughly 90% seen once. CDR1 is SGHRS and CDR2 is YFSETQ in the germline V gene. V dropped 1 base and J dropped 5; count of bases not matched to a gene: 6. The CDR3 loop spans 15 amino acids. These records were also assigned to another study, of human thymus T cells. From that second work: Corrective heart surgery yielded the resections from which the thymus tissue came. Related research examined unrelated individuals and reported that their thymic repertoires overlapped highly.

The material sequenced was thymocytes. The TCR originated in a boy in the first two years of life with a congenital heart defect. V gene TRBV5-1 combines with J gene TRBJ2-5, with 9 positions matching TRBD1. Written as DNA, the CDR3 is TGCGCCAGCAGCTTGAACAGGGGGCGCGCGGAGACCCAGTACTTC. Translation: CASSLNRGRAETQYF.